These 2 T cell receptor beta chains were all obtained from the same sample, sequenced in a study of cytomegalovirus exposure and HLA in healthy donors. PCR used 60 Vbeta primers and 13 Jbeta primers. Assay: immunoSEQ multiplex PCR; the TCRdb copy retains only in-frame clones and omits some. The top ten hold 2.9% of the sample, which has 150,000 to 200,000 clones, nearly 80% seen once. The specimen sequenced was PBMCs. These receptor sequences come from a female donor in good health and CMV-seronegative.

The chain has TRBV11-2 and TRBJ2-5; D not resolved. Germline-derived CDR1 and CDR2 are SGHAT and FQNNGV. CDR3 length: 14 residues. The V and J ends lost 5 bases and 5 bases respectively, with 15 bases between them. CDR3 nucleotides: TGTGCCAGCAGCCCACGGTGGGCTTCTGAGACCCAGTACTTC. It encodes CASSPRWASETQYF.

The V and J genes are TRBV18 and TRBJ1-4; D is undetermined. This CDR3 is built from 14 residues. CDR1 KGHSH and CDR2 LQKENI come from the germline V gene. V gave up 4 bases and J gave up 8 bases, with 14 bases separating them. The CDR3 nucleotides are TGTGCCAGCTCACGCGGGAGGATTGGGGAAAAACTGTTTTTT. Translating it yields CASSRGRIGEKLFF.